The 17 T cell receptor beta chains reported below all come from one sample, sequenced in a study of T cells in Graves' hyperthyroidism and ophthalmopathy. There were TCR beta CDR3 regions amplified from RNA transcripts. The HTBI primer set served for first-round RT-PCR of the TCR CDR3. Each CDR3 protein is one row after TCRdb ran MiXCR on the multiplex PCR reads. The sample has fewer than 450,000 distinct CDR3 sequences, about 17% seen once. What was sequenced was blood. The receptors derive from a woman aged 30 to 39 with Graves' hyperthyroidism that later progressed to Graves' ophthalmopathy.

As concerns this clonotype: Being one base from a much bigger clone, this may be a read error. This chain joins TRBV11-2 and TRBJ1-1, with D uncertain. CDR1 is SGHAT, CDR2 FQNNGV, per germline. V lost 4 bases and J 1 base, leaving 7 bases between the germline ends. This CDR3 comprises 13 residues. The CDR3 DNA reads as TGTGCCAGCAGCTCACTTCCGAACACTGAAGCTTTCTTT. Its translation: CASSSLPNTEAFF.

This chain uses TRBV19 with TRBJ2-7; D uncertain. CDR1 is LNHDA and CDR2 is SQIVND in the germline V gene (reference sequence). With 1 base removed from V and 7 bases from J, the gap between germline ends came to 14 bases. The CDR3 totals 14 residues. This CDR3 reads CASSIGYRFGEQYF. In DNA, the CDR3 is TGTGCCAGTAGTATAGGGTATCGTTTCGGTGAGCAGTACTTC.

This clonotype was observed a few times. The V and J genes are TRBV19 and TRBJ1-6; D may be TRBD1 (5 bases). The V end lost 7 bases, the J end lost 7 bases, and 14 bases lay between the germline ends. Germline CDR1 and CDR2: LNHDA and SQIVND (reference sequence). This CDR3 region has 14 residues. The CDR3 reads CASNRGRPNSPLHF. In DNA form, the CDR3 reads TGTGCCAGTAATAGGGGACGTCCGAATTCACCCCTCCACTTT.

The V call is TRBV3-1, the J call TRBJ2-1; D is perhaps TRBD2 (5 bases). The CDR3 has 13 residues. V lost 4 bases to trimming and J lost 7 bases, with 11 bases between them. Per the germline V gene, CDR1 is LGHDT and CDR2 is YNNKEL (reference sequence). CDR3 sequence: CASSRTRGNEQFF. The CDR3 nucleotides read TGTGCCAGCAGCCGGACCCGGGGTAATGAGCAGTTCTTC.

This clonotype has at least ten counts. The genes are TRBV5-1 and TRBJ2-1; no definite D call. Between the trimmed V and J ends, which lost 0 bases and 2 bases, there was a span of 12 bases. This CDR3 is 16 amino acids long. Per germline, CDR1 SGHRS and CDR2 YFSETQ. Written as DNA, the CDR3 is TGCGCCAGCAGCTTGGCTTCAGAATTAGCCTACAATGAGCAGTTCTTC. Translation: CASSLASELAYNEQFF.

This clonotype was recorded a few times. The chain joins TRBV12-3 or TRBV12-4 to TRBJ2-7; D is unresolved. V lost 5 bases to trimming and J lost 0 bases, with 11 bases between them. The CDR3 runs 14 residues. CDR3 sequence: CASSPERFSYEQYF. DNA of the CDR3: TGTGCCAGCAGTCCAGAACGATTCTCCTACGAGCAGTACTTC.

The V and J genes are TRBV3-1 and TRBJ1-2; D possibly corresponds to TRBD1 (6 bases). V shed 4 bases and J shed 4 bases, with 13 bases lying between them. Germline assignment: CDR1 LGHDT and CDR2 YNNKEL (reference sequence). CDR3 length: 14 residues. The CDR3 region is CASSREGGAYGYTF. In nucleotides, the CDR3 is TGTGCCAGCAGCCGGGAGGGGGGGGCCTATGGCTACACCTTC.

This clonotype showed up many times. The CDR3 region is CSARDLVRQGRHEQYF. CDR3 DNA sequence: TGCAGTGCTAGAGATTTGGTACGACAGGGGAGGCACGAGCAGTACTTC. The chain carries TRBV20-1 and TRBJ2-7, with 8 bases fitting TRBD1. The germline V gene encodes CDR1 DFQATT and CDR2 SNEGSKA (reference sequence). The trim removed 0 bases at V and 5 bases at J, leaving 12 bases unmatched. CDR3 length: 16 amino acids.

This clonotype has only a few counts. The genes are TRBV20-1 and TRBJ1-4, with a tentative D call TRBD1 (6 bases). Germline V CDR1 and CDR2: DFQATT, SNEGSKA (reference sequence). This CDR3 is 14 amino acids long. Trimming removed 3 bases at V and 8 bases at J, with 16 bases between. CDR3 loop: CSASPNGGPEKLFF. CDR3 in DNA: TGCAGTGCTAGCCCTAACGGGGGCCCCGAAAAACTGTTTTTT.

This clonotype was picked up many times. The chain joins TRBV19 to TRBJ1-4; TRBD1 matches 9 bases. The CDR3 consists of 15 residues. Germline V lookup: CDR1 LNHDA, CDR2 SQIVND (reference sequence). V lost 3 bases, J lost 4 bases, and 3 bases stayed unmatched. The CDR3 spells CASSIDRGYNEKLFF. CDR3 sequence (DNA): TGTGCCAGTAGTATTGACAGGGGGTATAATGAAAAACTGTTTTTT. Full variable domain (outside the CDR3, taken from reference TRBV19 and TRBJ1-4): DGGITQSPKYLFRKEGQNVTLSCEQNLNHDAMYWYRQDPGQGLRLIYYSQIVNDFQKGDIAEGYSVSREKKESFPLTVTSAQKNPTAFYLCASSIDRGYNEKLFFGSGTQLSVL.

This clonotype occurred many times. The V and J genes are TRBV20-1 and TRBJ1-1; D gene unclear. The CDR3 length is 14 residues. The V end was cut by 2 bases, the J end by 4 bases, with 14 bases between. Per the germline V gene, CDR1 is DFQATT and CDR2 is SNEGSKA (reference sequence). CDR3 bases: TGCAGTGCTAGACTTATCGGCTTGGGCACTGAAGCTTTCTTT. Its translation: CSARLIGLGTEAFF.

The CDR3: CSATGTGVTGELFF. The CDR3 bases are TGCAGCGCCACCGGGACAGGGGTAACCGGGGAGCTGTTTTTT. This sequence joins TRBV29-1 and TRBJ2-2; TRBD1 matches at 10 bases. CDR1 is SQVTM, CDR2 ANQGSEA, per germline. CDR3 size: 14 residues. Trimming at V came to 7 bases and at J to 5 bases, leaving 7 bases not matched to a gene.

This clonotype was observed at least ten times. The rearrangement links TRBV5-1 to TRBJ1-1; D ambiguous. V dropped 0 bases and J dropped 6 bases, with 3 bases sitting between them. The CDR3 has 11 amino acids. Germline CDR1 and CDR2: SGHRS and YFSETQ. The DNA of the CDR3 is TGCGCCAGCAGCTTGGAGGCTGAAGCTTTCTTT. Translating it yields CASSLEAEAFF.

This clonotype has at least ten counts. The V call is TRBV6-2 or TRBV6-3, the J call TRBJ1-3; D gene unclear. V gave up 6 bases and J gave up 8 bases, with 8 bases separating them. CDR1 and CDR2 (germline): MNHEY, SVGEGT. The CDR3 sequence is 11 residues long. The CDR3 spells CASSTFDTIYF. DNA for the CDR3: TGTGCCAGCAGCACTTTCGACACCATATATTTT.

This clonotype was observed many times. The genes are TRBV11-2 and TRBJ2-1; 9 bases are shared with TRBD1. Trimming took 0 bases from V and 3 from J; bases not matched to a gene: 6. This CDR3 is built from 17 residues. Germline V gene sequence: CDR1 SGHAT, CDR2 FQNNGV. The CDR3 reads CASSLDPGQGIYNEQFF. Written as DNA, the CDR3 is TGTGCCAGCAGCTTAGATCCTGGACAGGGGATCTACAATGAGCAGTTCTTC.

The rearrangement joins TRBV29-1 to TRBJ1-1; a weak D match, TRBD1 (6 bases). Per the germline V gene, CDR1 is SQVTM and CDR2 is ANQGSEA. The CDR3 sequence is 14 residues long. Trimming stripped 0 bases from V and 4 bases from J, with 12 bases between. Here the CDR3 reads CSVEDFGGITEAFF. CDR3 bases: TGCAGCGTTGAAGATTTCGGGGGCATCACTGAAGCTTTCTTT.

This clonotype has more than one count but fewer than ten. CDR3 coding DNA: TGTGCCTGGAGCAGGACAGGGCTACCCCTCCACTTT. Its protein product is CAWSRTGLPLHF. V gene TRBV30 combines with J gene TRBJ1-6, with 8 bases that match TRBD1. V dropped 3 bases and J dropped 12; count of bases not matched to a gene: 4. Germline-derived CDR1 and CDR2 are GTSNPN and SVGIG (reference sequence). The CDR3 has 12 amino acids. Supplemented by reference TRBV30 and TRBJ1-6, the full variable domain reads SQTIHQWPATLVQPVGSPLSLECTVEGTSNPNLYWYRQAAGRGLQLLFYSVGIGQISSEVPQNLSASRPQDRQFILSSKKLLLSDSGFYLCAWSRTGLPLHFGNGTRLTVT.